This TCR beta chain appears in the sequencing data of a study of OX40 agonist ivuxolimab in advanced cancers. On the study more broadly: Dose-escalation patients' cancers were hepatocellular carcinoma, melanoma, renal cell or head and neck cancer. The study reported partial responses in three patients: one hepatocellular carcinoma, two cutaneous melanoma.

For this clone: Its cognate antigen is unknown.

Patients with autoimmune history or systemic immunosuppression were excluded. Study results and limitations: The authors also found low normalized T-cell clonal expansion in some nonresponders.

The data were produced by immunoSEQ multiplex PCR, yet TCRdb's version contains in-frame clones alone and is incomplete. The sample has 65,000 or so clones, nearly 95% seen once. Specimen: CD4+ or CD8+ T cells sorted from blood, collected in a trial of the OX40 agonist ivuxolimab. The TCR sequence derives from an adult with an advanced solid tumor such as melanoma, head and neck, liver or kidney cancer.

CDR3 protein: CARIGVDEQFF. In DNA form, the CDR3 reads TGTGCCAGAATTGGGGTGGATGAGCAGTTCTTC. The chain has TRBV5-3 and TRBJ2-1; the D is unclear. TRBV5-3 is sorted into the ORF group, with uncertain function. The CDR3 has 11 residues. V lost 6 bases to trimming and J lost 8 bases, with 9 bases between them.